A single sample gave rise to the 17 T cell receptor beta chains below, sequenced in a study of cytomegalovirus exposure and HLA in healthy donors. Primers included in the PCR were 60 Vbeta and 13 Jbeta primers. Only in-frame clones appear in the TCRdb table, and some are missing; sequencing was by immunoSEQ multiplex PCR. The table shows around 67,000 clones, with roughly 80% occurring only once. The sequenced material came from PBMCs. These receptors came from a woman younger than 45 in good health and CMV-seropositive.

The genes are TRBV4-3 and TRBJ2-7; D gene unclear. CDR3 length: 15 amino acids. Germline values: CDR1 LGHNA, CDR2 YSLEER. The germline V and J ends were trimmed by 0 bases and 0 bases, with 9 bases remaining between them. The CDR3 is CASSQDALSSYEQYF. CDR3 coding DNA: TGCGCCAGCAGCCAAGACGCGTTGAGCTCCTACGAGCAGTACTTC.

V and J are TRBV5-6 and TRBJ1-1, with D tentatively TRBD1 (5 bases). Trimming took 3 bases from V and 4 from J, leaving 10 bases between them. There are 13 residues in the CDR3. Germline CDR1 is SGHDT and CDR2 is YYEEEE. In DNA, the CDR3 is TGTGCCAGCAGCTCCGCAGGGTCCACTGAAGCTTTCTTT. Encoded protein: CASSSAGSTEAFF.

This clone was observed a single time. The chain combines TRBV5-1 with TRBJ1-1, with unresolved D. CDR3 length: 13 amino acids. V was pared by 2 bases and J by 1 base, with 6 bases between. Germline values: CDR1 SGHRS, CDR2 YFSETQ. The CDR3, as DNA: TGCGCCAGCAGCTTACAAACGAACACTGAAGCTTTCTTT. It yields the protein CASSLQTNTEAFF.

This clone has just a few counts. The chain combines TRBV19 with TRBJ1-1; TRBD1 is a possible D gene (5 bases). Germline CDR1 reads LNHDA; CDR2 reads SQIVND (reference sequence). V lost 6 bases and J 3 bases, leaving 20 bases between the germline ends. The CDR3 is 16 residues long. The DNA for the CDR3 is TGTGCCAGTAGGCGGGGCTTAGGAAGGGACTACACTGAAGCTTTCTTT. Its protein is CASRRGLGRDYTEAFF. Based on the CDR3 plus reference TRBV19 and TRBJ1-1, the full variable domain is DGGITQSPKYLFRKEGQNVTLSCEQNLNHDAMYWYRQDPGQGLRLIYYSQIVNDFQKGDIAEGYSVSREKKESFPLTVTSAQKNPTAFYLCASRRGLGRDYTEAFFGQGTRLTVV.

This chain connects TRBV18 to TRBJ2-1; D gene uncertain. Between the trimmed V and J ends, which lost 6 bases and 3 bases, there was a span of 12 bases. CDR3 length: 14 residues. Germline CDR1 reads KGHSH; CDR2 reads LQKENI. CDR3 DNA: TGTGCCAGCTCCTTGGAACAGAACTACAATGAGCAGTTCTTC. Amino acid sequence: CASSLEQNYNEQFF.

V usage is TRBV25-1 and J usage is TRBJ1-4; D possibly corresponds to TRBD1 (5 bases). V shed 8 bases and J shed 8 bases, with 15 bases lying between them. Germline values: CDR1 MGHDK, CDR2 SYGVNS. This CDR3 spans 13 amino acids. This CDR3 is CASGGIGAEKLFF. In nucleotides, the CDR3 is TGTGCCAGCGGAGGGATCGGGGCCGAAAAACTGTTTTTT.

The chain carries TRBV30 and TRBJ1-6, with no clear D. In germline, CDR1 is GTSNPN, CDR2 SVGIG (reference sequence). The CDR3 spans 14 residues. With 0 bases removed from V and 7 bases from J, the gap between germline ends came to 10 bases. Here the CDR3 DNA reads TGTGCCTGGAGTGTTTGGGGAGGCAATTCACCCCTCCACTTT. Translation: CAWSVWGGNSPLHF.

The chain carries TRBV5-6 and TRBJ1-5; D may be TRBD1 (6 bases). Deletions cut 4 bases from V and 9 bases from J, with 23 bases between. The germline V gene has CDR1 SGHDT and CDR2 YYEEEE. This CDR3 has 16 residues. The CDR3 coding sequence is TGTGCCAGCAGCACCTGGACAGCCCATAGGGTCCGGCCCCAGCATTTT. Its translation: CASSTWTAHRVRPQHF.

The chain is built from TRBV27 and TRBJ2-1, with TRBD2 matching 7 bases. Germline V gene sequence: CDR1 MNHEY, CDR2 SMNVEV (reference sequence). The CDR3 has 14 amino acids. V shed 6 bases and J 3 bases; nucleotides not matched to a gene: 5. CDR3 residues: CASRVGGSYNEQFF. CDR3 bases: TGTGCCAGCAGAGTGGGAGGGAGCTACAATGAGCAGTTCTTC.

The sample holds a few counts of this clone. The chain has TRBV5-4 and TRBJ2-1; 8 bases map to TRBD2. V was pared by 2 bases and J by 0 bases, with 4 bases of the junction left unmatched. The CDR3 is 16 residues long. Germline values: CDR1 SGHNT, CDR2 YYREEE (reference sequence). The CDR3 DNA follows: TGTGCCAGCAGCTTAATTAGCGGGGCCTCCTACAATGAGCAGTTCTTC. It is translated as CASSLISGASYNEQFF.

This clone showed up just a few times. CDR3 sequence: CASSLSGNTIYF. As DNA, the CDR3 is TGTGCCAGCAGTCTATCGGGAAACACCATATATTTT. The chain recombines TRBV2 with TRBJ1-3; D gene unclear. In germline, CDR1 is SNHLY, CDR2 FYNNEI. V lost 5 bases, J lost 4 bases, and 6 bases lay in between. This CDR3 has 12 residues. Full variable domain (missing parts from reference TRBV2 and TRBJ1-3): EPEVTQTPSHQVTQMGQEVILRCVPISNHLYFYWYRQILGQKVEFLVSFYNNEISEKSEIFDDQFSVERPDGSNFTLKIRSTKLEDSAMYFCASSLSGNTIYFGEGSWLTVV.

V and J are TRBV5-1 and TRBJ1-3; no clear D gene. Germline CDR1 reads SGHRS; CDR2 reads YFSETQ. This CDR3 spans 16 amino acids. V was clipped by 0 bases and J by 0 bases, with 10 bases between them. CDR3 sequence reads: CASSLEQRSSGNTIYF. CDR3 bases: TGCGCCAGCAGCTTGGAGCAGAGGAGCTCTGGAAACACCATATATTTT.

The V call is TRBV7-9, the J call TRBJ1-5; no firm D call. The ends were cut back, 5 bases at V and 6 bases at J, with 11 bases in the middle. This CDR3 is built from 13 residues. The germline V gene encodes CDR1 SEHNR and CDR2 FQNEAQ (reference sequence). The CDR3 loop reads CASSARGGQPQHF. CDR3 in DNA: TGTGCCAGCAGCGCCCGGGGAGGTCAGCCCCAGCATTTT.

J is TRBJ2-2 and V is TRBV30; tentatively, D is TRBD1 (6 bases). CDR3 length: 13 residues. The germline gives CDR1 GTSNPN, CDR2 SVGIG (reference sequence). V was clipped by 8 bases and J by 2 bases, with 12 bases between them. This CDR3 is CARRGPNTGELFF. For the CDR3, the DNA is TGTGCCCGCAGGGGCCCAAACACCGGGGAGCTGTTTTTT.

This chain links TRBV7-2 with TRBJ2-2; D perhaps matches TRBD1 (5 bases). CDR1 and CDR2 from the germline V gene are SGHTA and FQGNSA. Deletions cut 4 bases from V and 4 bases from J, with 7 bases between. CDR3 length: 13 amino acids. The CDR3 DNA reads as TGTGCCAGCAGCTCCACAGGCACCGGGGAGCTGTTTTTT. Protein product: CASSSTGTGELFF.

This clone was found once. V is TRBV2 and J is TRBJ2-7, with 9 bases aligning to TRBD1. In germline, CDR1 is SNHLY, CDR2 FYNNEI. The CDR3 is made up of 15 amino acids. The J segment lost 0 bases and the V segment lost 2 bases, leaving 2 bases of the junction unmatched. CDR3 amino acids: CASSERQGGSYEQYF. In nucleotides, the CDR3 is TGTGCCAGCAGTGAAAGACAGGGGGGCTCCTACGAGCAGTACTTC.

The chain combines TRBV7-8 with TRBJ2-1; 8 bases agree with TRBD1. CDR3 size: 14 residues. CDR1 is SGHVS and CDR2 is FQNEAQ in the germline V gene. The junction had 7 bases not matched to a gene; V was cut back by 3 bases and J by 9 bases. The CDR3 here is CASSLGTGSGEQFF. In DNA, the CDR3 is TGTGCCAGCAGCTTGGGGACAGGCAGCGGTGAGCAGTTCTTC. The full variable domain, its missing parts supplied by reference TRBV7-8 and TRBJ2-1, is GAGVSQSPRYKVAKRGQDVALRCDPISGHVSLFWYQQALGQGPEFLTYFQNEAQLDKSGLPSDRFFAERPEGSVSTLKIQRTQQEDSAVYLCASSLGTGSGEQFFGPGTRLTVL.